This T cell receptor beta chain was recovered during a study of sequential checkpoint blockade in melanoma (dated by TCRdb to between 2018 and 2021). Looking at the study overall: Using 1:1 randomization, the trial assigned patients either to first-line nivolumab followed by ipilimumab (arm A) or to ipilimumab followed by nivolumab (arm B). For some 24 patients, matched tumor biopsies were obtained before treatment and at week 13, following single-agent nivolumab (arm A) or ipilimumab (arm B). Roughly 80% of the matched tumor biopsy pairs taken before and after treatment were from the same lesion. Maintenance nivolumab came after both trial sequences. DNA from more than 70 pretreatment melanoma tumor samples was subjected to TCRbeta immunosequencing. The investigation overall reported the following: Small sample sizes and reduced statistical power limited the within-arm analyses of tumor T-cell fraction. In the nivolumab-first arm (arm A), pretreatment tumor TIL clonality was associated with response (P = .04). Clinical benefit was about 30 times more likely to be achieved by patients whose tumor T-cell fraction and clonality increased by week 13. Tumor T-cell fraction and clonality were correlated with PD-L1 staining and CD8+ T-cell counts, but not with mutational load. The model for predicting response that combines TCR metrics with mutation burden needs to be validated in larger, independent patient cohorts.

According to the germline V gene (reference sequence), CDR1 reads LNHDA and CDR2 reads SQIVND. The CDR3, from cysteine to phenylalanine, totals 13 residues. Kept here is only the CDR3 DNA, which spans 39 bases and is read in frame from base 1. From V the trimming removes 9 bases and from J it removes 7 bases, while the gene matches leave 4 bases of the junction unaccounted for. The treatment or condition tag for this specimen amounts to: randomized to nivolumab then ipilimumab (arm A) or the reverse (arm B). Prior DNA-damaging chemotherapy had not been received by any trial patient. Samples came from patients with melanoma in CheckMate 064, a randomized, open-label phase II trial of sequential checkpoint blockade. Tumor TCR sequencing used genomic DNA from formalin-fixed paraffin-embedded (FFPE) tissue samples. The immunoSEQ Assay was used to immunosequence TCRbeta CDR3 regions from genomic DNA. Prior to high-throughput sequencing, genomic DNA was amplified by bias-controlled multiplex PCR. The authors processed their data as follows. To quantify the absolute abundance of each unique TCRbeta CDR3 region, the sequences were collapsed and filtered. Clonality, defined as 1 minus Pielou's evenness, was calculated using productive rearrangements only. Tumor T-cell fraction was calculated by normalizing TCRbeta template counts to the amount of usable DNA, which was estimated from several housekeeping genes. A previously published method was used to identify clones whose frequencies were significantly greater in on-treatment samples than in baseline samples. This is the immuneACCESS table as TCRdb keeps it, with only in-frame sequences that have V and J called. A part of the clones is gone; compared with another copy, unresolved V genes explain less than half, and the rest is unexplained. From that table come the V and J calls and clone size; the DNA was used to work out D and trimming. The sample contains roughly 9,100 clones, 20% to 25% of them found a single time. The biggest ten clones account for about 14% of the sample.

This clone was recorded a few times. Its binding antigen is unknown. Base qualities are not at hand, and no much larger clone is one base apart. The source was tumor tissue (inferred from file names), collected from a patient given nivolumab and ipilimumab in sequence. The rearrangement combines TRBV19 with TRBJ2-2, and 11 junction bases match TRBD1. This clonotype originated in a human donor with melanoma. The DNA sequence is TGTGCCAGCGGACAGGGGGCTTTCGGGGAGCTGTTTTTT. Translated, it gives CASGQGAFGELFF.